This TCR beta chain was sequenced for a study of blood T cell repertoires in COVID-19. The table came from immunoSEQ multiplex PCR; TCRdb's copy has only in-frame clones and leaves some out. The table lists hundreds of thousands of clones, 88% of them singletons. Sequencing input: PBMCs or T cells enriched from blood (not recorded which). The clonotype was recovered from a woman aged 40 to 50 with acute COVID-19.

The CDR3 loop reads CASILTVTGGLETQYF. CDR3 nucleotides: TGTGCCAGCATCCTAACGGTGACAGGGGGCTTAGAGACCCAGTACTTC. The chain is built from TRBV5-6 and TRBJ2-5, with 10 bases identical to TRBD1. The germline gives CDR1 SGHDT, CDR2 YYEEEE. The CDR3 length is 16 residues. V trimming: 6 bases; J trimming: 4 bases; junction bases outside the gene matches: 12.